Following are 20 T cell receptor beta chains from one sample sequenced in a study of T cells in Graves' hyperthyroidism and ophthalmopathy. Amplified regions were TCR beta CDR3 sequences from RNA transcripts. The HTBI set primed first-round TCR CDR3 RT-PCR. Using its own MiXCR run on the multiplex PCR reads, TCRdb lists one record per CDR3 protein. The data show 700,000 or so distinct CDR3 sequences, 15% to 20% seen once. Material for sequencing was blood. The receptors originated from a young man with Graves' hyperthyroidism.

This clonotype was counted at least ten times. This chain links TRBV3-1 with TRBJ2-1, with 10 nucleotides matching TRBD2. The ends lost 5 bases at V and 7 bases at J; junction bases unmatched: 8. This CDR3 has 15 amino acids. In germline, CDR1 is LGHDT, CDR2 YNNKEL (reference sequence). DNA for the CDR3: TGTGCCAGCAGCAGGAGCGGGAGGGCCTCAAATGAGCAGTTCTTC. Its protein is CASSRSGRASNEQFF.

CDR3 residues: CASKDQGSPLHF. CDR3 bases: TGTGCCAGCAAAGATCAGGGTTCACCCCTCCACTTT. This chain links TRBV28 with TRBJ1-6; perhaps TRBD1 as D (5 bases). From germline, CDR1 is MDHEN and CDR2 SYDVKM. V was cut by 7 bases and J by 9 bases, with 10 bases left in between. CDR3 size: 12 residues.

Many counts were recorded for this clonotype. V is TRBV5-1 and J is TRBJ2-3, with 11 positions matching TRBD2. The length of the CDR3 is 16 residues. Germline lookup yields CDR1 SGHRS and CDR2 YFSETQ. V lost 4 bases to trimming and J lost 4 bases; unmatched junction nucleotides: 8. The CDR3 DNA sequence: TGCGCCAGCAGCCGCCAACTAGCGGGAGTATCAGATACGCAGTATTTT. Translation: CASSRQLAGVSDTQYF.

This clonotype was found many times. The CDR3 nucleotides read TGCGCCAGCAGCCCCCGTTACAGGGACACTGAAGCTTTCTTT. It encodes CASSPRYRDTEAFF. V gene TRBV5-1 combines with J gene TRBJ1-1; tentative D call: TRBD1 (6 bases). The CDR3 contains 14 residues. Germline loops: CDR1 SGHRS, CDR2 YFSETQ. Deletions cut 4 bases from V and 3 bases from J, with 13 bases between. Based on the CDR3 plus reference TRBV5-1 and TRBJ1-1, the full variable domain is KAGVTQTPRYLIKTRGQQVTLSCSPISGHRSVSWYQQTPGQGLQFLFEYFSETQRNKGNFPGRFSGRQFSNSRSEMNVSTLELGDSALYLCASSPRYRDTEAFFGQGTRLTVV.

This clonotype has more than one count but fewer than ten. The V and J genes are TRBV10-2 and TRBJ2-7, with 8 bases matching TRBD2. This CDR3 has 14 residues. V lost 8 bases to trimming and J lost 4 bases; unmatched junction nucleotides: 10. The germline gives CDR1 WSHSY, CDR2 SAAADI. The CDR3 loop is CASSTPSGLYEQYF. In DNA, the CDR3 is TGCGCCAGCTCTACCCCTAGCGGGCTATACGAGCAGTACTTC.

This clonotype was observed many times. This sequence joins TRBV5-1 and TRBJ2-1, with 8 bases aligning to TRBD2. The germline V gene has CDR1 SGHRS and CDR2 YFSETQ. V was pared by 1 base and J by 3 bases, with 3 bases of the junction left unmatched. CDR3 size: 15 residues. The CDR3 nucleotides read TGCGCCAGCAGCTTGAAGCGGGAGATCTACAATGAGCAGTTCTTC. This sequence encodes CASSLKREIYNEQFF. Using reference TRBV5-1 and TRBJ2-1 for the parts outside the CDR3, the full variable domain is KAGVTQTPRYLIKTRGQQVTLSCSPISGHRSVSWYQQTPGQGLQFLFEYFSETQRNKGNFPGRFSGRQFSNSRSEMNVSTLELGDSALYLCASSLKREIYNEQFFGPGTRLTVL.

This clonotype was picked up many times. The V call is TRBV6-2 or TRBV6-3, the J call TRBJ2-5; D gene uncertain. Trimming removed 8 bases from V and 3 bases from J, with 13 bases in between. This CDR3 region has 13 residues. The germline CDR1 and CDR2 sequences are MNHEY and SVGEGT. CDR3 nucleotides: TGTGCCAGCGGTCAGATGGATGAAGAGACCCAGTACTTC. Translation gives CASGQMDEETQYF.

The chain has TRBV5-8 and TRBJ2-1; D perhaps matches TRBD2 (5 bases). The CDR3 runs to 12 residues. Between the trimmed V and J ends, which lost 5 bases and 7 bases, there was a span of 10 bases. Per germline, CDR1 SGHTS and CDR2 YDEGEE. DNA of the CDR3: TGTGCCAGCAGTGGGAGTAATAATGAGCAGTTCTTC. This translates into CASSGSNNEQFF.

As for this clonotype: A much bigger clone sits one base away, suggesting this may be a read error. The chain uses TRBV5-1 and TRBJ1-3; D is unclear. CDR1 and CDR2 from the germline V gene are SGHRS and YFSETQ. The CDR3 extends over 14 amino acids. The CDR3 here is CASSLDPSGSTIYF. CDR3 sequence (DNA): TGCGCCAGCAGCTTGGATCCTTCTGGAAGCACCATATATTTT.

A few counts support this clonotype. The gene calls are TRBV18 and TRBJ2-1; D is perhaps TRBD1 (6 bases). The germline gives CDR1 KGHSH, CDR2 LQKENI. Trimming took off 2 bases at V and 7 bases at J, with 15 bases between the two ends. The CDR3 loop spans 15 amino acids. The CDR3 nucleotides are TGTGCCAGCTCACCATCGGGAAAAGGGGGAAATGAGCAGTTCTTC. It yields the protein CASSPSGKGGNEQFF.

This clonotype was seen repeatedly, ten times or more. J is TRBJ2-7 and V is TRBV20-1, with 11 bases identical to TRBD1. The CDR3 contains 15 residues. The germline V gene encodes CDR1 DFQATT and CDR2 SNEGSKA (reference sequence). Unmatched junction bases numbered 5, after V lost 2 bases and J lost 2 bases. Here the CDR3 DNA reads TGCAGTGCTAGACCCCCGGGACAGGGGGCCTACGAGCAGTACTTC. This translates into CSARPPGQGAYEQYF.

This clonotype was detected a few times. The rearrangement uses TRBV7-2 and TRBJ1-5; TRBD1 aligns across 8 bases. Germline V gene sequence: CDR1 SGHTA, CDR2 FQGNSA. CDR3 length: 13 amino acids. The ends lost 6 bases at V and 7 bases at J; junction bases unmatched: 5. The CDR3 DNA is TGTGCCAGCAGTCAAACAGGGGGACAGCCCCAGCATTTT. Protein sequence: CASSQTGGQPQHF.

For this clonotype: With a much larger clone just one base away, this may be a read error. The conserved closing phenylalanine or tryptophan is absent in this CDR3, likely reflecting a read error. The V and J genes are TRBV11-2 and TRBJ2-7, with 11 bases fitting TRBD2. The CDR3 length is 14 residues. Germline V gives CDR1 SGHAT, CDR2 FQNNGV. CDR3: CASSHGTSGYVQYL. DNA for the CDR3: TGTGCCAGCAGCCACGGGACTAGCGGCTACGTGCAGTACCTC.

The table lists this clonotype with many counts. The genes are TRBV7-9 and TRBJ2-2, with D possibly TRBD2 on 6 matching bases. V was shortened by 11 bases and J by 3 bases, with 13 bases between the two germline ends. The CDR3 is 13 residues long. Germline CDR1 reads SEHNR; CDR2 reads FQNEAQ (reference sequence). For the CDR3, the DNA is TGTGCCGGAGGGACGACAGACACCGGGGAGCTGTTTTTT. This translates into CAGGTTDTGELFF. The entire variable domain, with the rest obtained from reference TRBV7-9 and TRBJ2-2, is as follows: DTGVSQNPRHKITKRGQNVTFRCDPISEHNRLYWYRQTLGQGPEFLTYFQNEAQLEKSRLLSDRFSAERPKGSFSTLEIQRTEQGDSAMYLCAGGTTDTGELFFGEGSRLTVL.

This chain joins TRBV12-3 or TRBV12-4 and TRBJ1-4; unclear D gene. This CDR3 region has 13 residues. The V end was cut by 1 base, the J end by 10 bases, with 10 bases between. The CDR3 here is CASSLGQSRKLFF. The CDR3 DNA follows: TGTGCCAGCAGTTTAGGGCAATCACGAAAACTGTTTTTT.

This clonotype was counted between two and nine times. The chain carries TRBV7-9 and TRBJ2-4; D is perhaps TRBD1 or TRBD2 (5 bases each). The CDR3 covers 16 residues. Germline assignment: CDR1 SEHNR and CDR2 FQNEAQ (reference sequence). V lost 0 bases to trimming and J lost 1 base, with 10 bases between them. CDR3 amino acids: CASSLAQGRAKNIQYF. The CDR3 coding sequence is TGTGCCAGCAGCTTAGCGCAGGGACGGGCCAAAAACATTCAGTACTTC.

The chain has TRBV20-1 and TRBJ1-5; D unclear. Germline CDR1 and CDR2: DFQATT and SNEGSKA (reference sequence). This CDR3 comprises 13 residues. Trimming left V 6 bases short and J 1 base short, with 10 bases between. The CDR3 coding sequence is TGCAGTGCATACTCAGAGAGCAATCAGCCCCAGCATTTT. Amino acids: CSAYSESNQPQHF.

This clonotype was seen only a few times. The V call is TRBV19, the J call TRBJ1-5; D is perhaps TRBD1 (6 bases). Germline V gene data show CDR1 as LNHDA and CDR2 as SQIVND (reference sequence). Trimming took off 5 bases at V and 6 bases at J, with 20 bases between the two ends. The CDR3 spans 16 residues. The CDR3 coding sequence is TGTGCCAGTAGTCCTGGCGGGGGCTATCGAATTCAGCCCCAGCATTTT. This translates into CASSPGGGYRIQPQHF.

The sample holds many counts of this clonotype. V and J are TRBV28 and TRBJ2-5; 7 nucleotides align to TRBD2. CDR1 is MDHEN, CDR2 SYDVKM, per germline. This CDR3 region has 15 residues. V lost 5 bases, J lost 4 bases, and 10 bases stayed unmatched. CDR3 protein: CASSMGLSGGETQYF. CDR3 DNA sequence: TGTGCCAGCAGTATGGGACTAAGTGGGGGAGAGACCCAGTACTTC.

The genes are TRBV28 and TRBJ1-4, with TRBD1 identical over 12 bases. The CDR3 loop spans 15 amino acids. The germline CDR1 and CDR2 sequences are MDHEN and SYDVKM. After removal of 3 bases from V and 7 bases from J, the junction contained 3 bases not matched to a gene. In DNA, the CDR3 is TGTGCCAGCAGTTTCCGGGACAGGGGGCTTGAAAAACTGTTTTTT. Protein product: CASSFRDRGLEKLFF.